This TCR beta chain came from a study of blood T cell repertoires in COVID-19. Study in general: Acute and convalescent COVID-19 samples came from the United States, Italy and Spain. T cells, B-cell-depleted T cells, or PBMCs supplied cDNA or gDNA.

How the authors handled the data: Reference gene primer amplification gave estimated nucleated cell counts. Assay: immunoSEQ multiplex PCR; the TCRdb copy retains only in-frame clones and omits some. That table furnishes V, J and clone size, whereas the DNA furnished D and trimming. The table has 300,000 to 400,000 clones, around 87% seen once. After removal of 6 bases from V and 8 bases from J, the junction contained 3 bases not matched to a gene. The germline gives CDR1 MNHNY, CDR2 SVGAGI (reference sequence). The CDR3 is 13 amino acids. In this sample, this clone turned up a few times. This TCR came from a woman in her forties or fifties who had recovered from COVID-19. The V gene is TRBV6-6, the J gene TRBJ2-1; 11 bases align to TRBD2. The material sequenced was peripheral blood. The CDR3 sequence: CASRLAGVDEQFF. DNA of the CDR3: TGTGCCAGCAGACTAGCGGGAGTGGATGAGCAGTTCTTC.